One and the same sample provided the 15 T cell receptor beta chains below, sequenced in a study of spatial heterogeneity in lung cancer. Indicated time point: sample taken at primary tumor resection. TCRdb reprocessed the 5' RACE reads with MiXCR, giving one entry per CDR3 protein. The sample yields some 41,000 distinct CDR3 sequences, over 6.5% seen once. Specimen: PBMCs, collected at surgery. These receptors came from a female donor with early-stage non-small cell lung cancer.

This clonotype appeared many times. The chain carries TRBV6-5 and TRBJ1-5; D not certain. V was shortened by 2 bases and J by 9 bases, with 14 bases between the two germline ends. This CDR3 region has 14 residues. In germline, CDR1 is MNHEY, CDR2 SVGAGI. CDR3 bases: TGTGCCAGCAGTTACGACCAGGATGATTGGCCCCAGCATTTT. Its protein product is CASSYDQDDWPQHF.

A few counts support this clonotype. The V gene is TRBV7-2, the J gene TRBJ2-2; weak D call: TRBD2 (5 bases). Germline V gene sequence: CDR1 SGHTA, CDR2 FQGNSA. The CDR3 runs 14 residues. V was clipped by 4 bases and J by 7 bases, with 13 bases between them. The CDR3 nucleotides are TGTGCCAGCAGCTCGGACTGGTCAATCGGGGAGCTGTTTTTT. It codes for CASSSDWSIGELFF.

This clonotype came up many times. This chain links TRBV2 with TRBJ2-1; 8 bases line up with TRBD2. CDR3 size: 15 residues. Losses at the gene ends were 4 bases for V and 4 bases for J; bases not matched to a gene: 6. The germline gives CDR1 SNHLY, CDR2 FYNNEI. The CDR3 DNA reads TGTGCCAGCAGTGTGAGCGGGGGTCGTTACAATGAGCAGTTCTTC. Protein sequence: CASSVSGGRYNEQFF. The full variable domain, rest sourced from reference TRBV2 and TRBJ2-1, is EPEVTQTPSHQVTQMGQEVILRCVPISNHLYFYWYRQILGQKVEFLVSFYNNEISEKSEIFDDQFSVERPDGSNFTLKIRSTKLEDSAMYFCASSVSGGRYNEQFFGPGTRLTVL.

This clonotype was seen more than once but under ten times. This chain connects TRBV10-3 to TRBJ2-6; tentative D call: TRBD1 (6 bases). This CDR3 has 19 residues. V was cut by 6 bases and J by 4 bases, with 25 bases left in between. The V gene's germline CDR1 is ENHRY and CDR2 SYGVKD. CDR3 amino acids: CAIRPNRQASSVGANVLTF. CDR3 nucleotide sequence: TGTGCCATCAGACCCAACCGACAGGCCTCTTCTGTGGGGGCCAACGTCCTGACTTTC.

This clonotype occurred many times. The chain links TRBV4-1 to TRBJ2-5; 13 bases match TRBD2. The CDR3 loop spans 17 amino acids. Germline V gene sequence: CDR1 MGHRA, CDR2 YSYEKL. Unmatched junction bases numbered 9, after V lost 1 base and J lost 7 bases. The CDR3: CASSQGGTSGDWRTQYF. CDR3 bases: TGCGCCAGCAGCCAAGGAGGGACTAGCGGGGACTGGCGGACCCAGTACTTC.

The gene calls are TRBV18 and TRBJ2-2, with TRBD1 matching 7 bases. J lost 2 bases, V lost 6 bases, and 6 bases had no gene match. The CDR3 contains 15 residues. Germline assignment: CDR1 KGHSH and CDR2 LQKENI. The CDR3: CASSPDRANTGELFF. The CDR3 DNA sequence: TGTGCCAGCTCCCCAGACAGGGCAAACACCGGGGAGCTGTTTTTT. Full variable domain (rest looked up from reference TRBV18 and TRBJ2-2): NAGVMQNPRHLVRRRGQEARLRCSPMKGHSHVYWYRQLPEEGLKFMVYLQKENIIDESGMPKERFSAEFPKEGPSILRIQQVVRGDSAAYFCASSPDRANTGELFFGEGSRLTVL.

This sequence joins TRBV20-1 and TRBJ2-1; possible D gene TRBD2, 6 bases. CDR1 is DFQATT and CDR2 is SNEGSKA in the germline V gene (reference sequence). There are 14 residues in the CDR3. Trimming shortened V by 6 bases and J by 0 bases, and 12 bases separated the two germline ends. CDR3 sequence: CSAGGSISYNEQFF. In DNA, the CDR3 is TGCAGTGCAGGAGGGTCCATCTCCTACAATGAGCAGTTCTTC.

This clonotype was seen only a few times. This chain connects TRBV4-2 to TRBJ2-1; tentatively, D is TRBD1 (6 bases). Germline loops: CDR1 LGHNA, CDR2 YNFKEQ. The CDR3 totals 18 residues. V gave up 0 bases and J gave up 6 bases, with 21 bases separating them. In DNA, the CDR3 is TGTGCCAGCAGCCAAGACGCGGCAGGGGCGCGAGGAGGCAATGAGCAGTTCTTC. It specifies CASSQDAAGARGGNEQFF.

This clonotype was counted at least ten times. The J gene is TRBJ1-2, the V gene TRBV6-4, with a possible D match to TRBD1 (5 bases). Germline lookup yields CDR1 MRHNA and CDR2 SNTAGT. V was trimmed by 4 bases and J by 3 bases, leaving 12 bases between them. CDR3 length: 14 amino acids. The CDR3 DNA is TGTGCCAGCAGTGTTGGTCGAGGGGACTATGGCTACACCTTC. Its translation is CASSVGRGDYGYTF.

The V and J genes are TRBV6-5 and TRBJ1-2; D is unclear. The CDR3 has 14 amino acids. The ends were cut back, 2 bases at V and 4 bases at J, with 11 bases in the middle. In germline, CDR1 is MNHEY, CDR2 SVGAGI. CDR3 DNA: TGTGCCAGCAGTTACACGGCGTTAGGCTATGGCTACACCTTC. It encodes CASSYTALGYGYTF.

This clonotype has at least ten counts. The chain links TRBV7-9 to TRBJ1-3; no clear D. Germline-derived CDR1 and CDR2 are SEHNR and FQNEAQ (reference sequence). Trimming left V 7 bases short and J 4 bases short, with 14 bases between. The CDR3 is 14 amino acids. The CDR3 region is CASTPEYLGNTIYF. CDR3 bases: TGTGCCAGCACCCCCGAGTATCTGGGAAACACCATATATTTT.

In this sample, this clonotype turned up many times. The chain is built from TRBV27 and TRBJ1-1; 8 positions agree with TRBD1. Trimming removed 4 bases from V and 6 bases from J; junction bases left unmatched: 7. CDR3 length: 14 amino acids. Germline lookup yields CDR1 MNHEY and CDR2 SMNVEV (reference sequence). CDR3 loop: CASSYDRGRSEAFF. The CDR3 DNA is TGTGCCAGCAGTTACGACAGGGGAAGGTCTGAAGCTTTCTTT.

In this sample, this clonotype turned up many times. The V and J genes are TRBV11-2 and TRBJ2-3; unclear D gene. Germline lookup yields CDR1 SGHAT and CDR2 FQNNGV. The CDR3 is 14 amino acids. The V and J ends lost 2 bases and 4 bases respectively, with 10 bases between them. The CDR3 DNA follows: TGTGCCAGCAGCTTACGCGATCCCGCAGATACGCAGTATTTT. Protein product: CASSLRDPADTQYF.

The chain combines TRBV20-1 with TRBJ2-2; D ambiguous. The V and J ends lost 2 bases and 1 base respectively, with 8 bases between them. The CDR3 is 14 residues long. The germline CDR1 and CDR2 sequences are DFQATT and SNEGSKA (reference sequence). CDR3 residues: CSARKDGNTGELFF. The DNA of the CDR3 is TGCAGTGCTAGAAAGGACGGGAACACCGGGGAGCTGTTTTTT.

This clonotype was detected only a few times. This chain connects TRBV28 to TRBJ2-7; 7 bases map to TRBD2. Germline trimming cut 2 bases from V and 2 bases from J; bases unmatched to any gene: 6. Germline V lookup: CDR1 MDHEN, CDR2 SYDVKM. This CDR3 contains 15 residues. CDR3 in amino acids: CASSLPASGTYEQYF. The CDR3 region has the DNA TGTGCCAGCAGTTTACCGGCTAGCGGTACCTACGAGCAGTACTTC.